The entry that follows covers one T cell receptor beta chain sequence. The antigen is undetermined. The entry originates in a study of cytomegalovirus exposure and HLA in healthy donors. Researchers ran the PCR with 60 Vbeta and 13 Jbeta primers. Here immunoSEQ multiplex PCR was the method, and the copy in TCRdb shows in-frame clones only, minus some. The sample shows tens of thousands of clones, about two thirds of them seen only once. Germline assignment: CDR1 SGHAT and CDR2 FQNNGV. The length of the CDR3 is 15 residues. Between the trimmed V and J ends, which lost 1 base and 3 bases, there was a span of 13 bases. Study results and caveats: Accurate predictions that matched the HLA-A and HLA-B alleles of most subjects were reportedly made from TCR beta sequences. Three CMV-associated chains proved CMV antigen-specific in vitro. Later analysis identified a missense DCLRE1C variant that was linked to TCR beta V- and J-gene trimming.

The material sequenced was PBMCs. This chain uses TRBV11-2 with TRBJ2-7; D is possibly TRBD2 (6 bases). This TCR was recovered from a woman between 45 and 60 years old in good health and CMV-seropositive. CDR3 protein: CASSLGAGLFYEQYF. For the CDR3, the DNA is TGTGCCAGCAGCTTAGGGGCGGGGCTTTTCTACGAGCAGTACTTC.